This paragraph covers one TCR beta chain sequence. Its antigen remains unidentified. Germline trimming cut 0 bases from V and 5 bases from J; bases unmatched to any gene: 9. The CDR3 has 16 residues. Germline CDR1 is SGHRS and CDR2 is YFSETQ. The entry originates in a study of cytomegalovirus exposure and HLA in healthy donors. Study findings and constraints: The investigators catalogued 150 to 200 TCR beta chains as cytomegalovirus-associated. A later analysis by the authors found several of the most significant clusters apparently linked to common viral pathogens.

PCR was performed using 60 Vbeta and 13 Jbeta primers. Sequenced by immunoSEQ multiplex PCR; TCRdb stores in-frame clones only, minus some. Found here are over 150,000 clones, approximately 80% of them singletons; the top ten hold 13%. This chain joins TRBV5-1 and TRBJ1-1, with TRBD1 matching over 8 bases. Sequencing was carried out using PBMCs. The clonotype comes from a woman between 45 and 65 years old in good health and CMV-seronegative. The CDR3, as DNA: TGCGCCAGCAGCTTGGGACAGGGGATGGGTGGTACTGAAGCTTTCTTT. It translates to CASSLGQGMGGTEAFF.